The present entry profiles one T cell receptor beta chain with its context. Its antigen is currently not known. No base quality information exists; no much larger clone differs at one position. These data originate in a study of cytomegalovirus exposure and HLA in healthy donors (dated by TCRdb to between 2016 and 2019). In terms of the full investigation: According to a later analysis, the 120 or so validation repertoires were produced on the same platform as the 680 or so repertoires of the first cohort. The aim of the study was to test whether cataloging public T cell receptors could identify signatures of past pathogen exposure. Besides the first cohort of around 670 subjects, a separate validation cohort made up of over a hundred different subjects was used. To predict cytomegalovirus infection status, the study combined high-throughput TCR immunosequencing, statistical association of individual TCRs with disease status, and machine learning.

Receptors were amplified or captured by the immunoSEQ multiplex PCR assay. Turning to the authors' computational methods: A statistical classification framework was developed to diagnose cytomegalovirus status using the catalog of TCR beta chain sequences. This immuneACCESS table, as held by TCRdb, lists in-frame sequences with V and J called but not all clones. Of the missing ones, under half trace to an unresolved V gene in checked studies; the others have no known cause. The D gene and trimming were derived from the DNA, and the V and J assignments and clone size from that table. In this sample the table shows some 250,000 clones, around 88% of which occur a single time. The ten biggest clones cover 1% to 1.5% of the sample. What the research found in general, with its limitations: It was suggested by the authors that the approach could potentially be generalized to other disease states and immunological phenotypes. Subsequent analysis determined that TCRs grouped into clusters in the first cohort also showed a tendency toward co-occurrence across the 120 or so validation repertoires, and 94% of cluster scores exceeded 0. Most TCR sequences were observed very rarely across donors, whereas some public TCRs were present in many individuals. All 130 or so repertoires were used to score co-occurrence in the validation cohort in a later analysis, because that analysis had no HLA typing for the cohort. The study listed 150 to 200 TCR beta chains as associated with cytomegalovirus. The classifier was reported to diagnose cytomegalovirus status with high specificity and sensitivity in both the original cohort and the validation cohort. In vitro tests confirmed that three of the cytomegalovirus-associated TCR beta chains recognize cytomegalovirus antigens.

The donors belonged to the validation cohort of about 110 subjects, which was separate from the approximately 700-subject first cohort. Spanning cysteine to phenylalanine, the CDR3 consists of 19 amino acids. The kept DNA is CDR3 alone, 57 bases in frame from the first base. CDR1 SGHRS and CDR2 YFSETQ were looked up in the germline V gene. Germline trimming: 1 base from V, 3 bases from J; junction bases outside gene matches: 13. This receptor was identified in a woman in her 30s in good health and CMV-seropositive. The V and J genes are TRBV5-1 and TRBJ1-4, with 9 bases aligning to TRBD1. Sequenced material: PBMCs. This receptor has the CDR3 CASSLIGQGYTGANEKLFF. The sequenced DNA: TGCGCCAGCAGCTTGATAGGACAGGGGTATACTGGGGCTAATGAAAAACTGTTTTTT.